Here is one TCR beta chain with its context. What it binds is not known. The CD4+ fraction was divided into a CD45RA+ naive subset and a CD45RA-negative memory subset. These data originate in a study of shared clonotypes between healthy human individuals. Germline CDR1 and CDR2: SGDLS and YYNGEE. The CDR3 contains 16 residues. V gave up 0 bases and J gave up 1 base; unmatched junction bases: 5. The assay was immunoSEQ multiplex PCR, and TCRdb's table has in-frame clones only and misses some. The sample yields approximately 2.5 million clones, approximately 94% seen once. Overall study results and limits: Generally, naive subsets (rather than memory subsets) showed larger estimated richness. Generation probabilities were higher for clonotypes shared across all four sorted-subset donors than for unshared ones.

The origin of this receptor is a young man in good health. Some clones in this sample may be carry-over from other donors' samples. The sample was naive CD4+ T cells from PBMCs. The subset is: CD45RA+ positively selected. V usage is TRBV9 and J usage is TRBJ2-7; TRBD1 aligns across 9 bases. In DNA, the CDR3 is TGTGCCAGCAGCGTAGGAGGACAGGGGACATCCTACGAGCAGTACTTC. The encoded protein is CASSVGGQGTSYEQYF.